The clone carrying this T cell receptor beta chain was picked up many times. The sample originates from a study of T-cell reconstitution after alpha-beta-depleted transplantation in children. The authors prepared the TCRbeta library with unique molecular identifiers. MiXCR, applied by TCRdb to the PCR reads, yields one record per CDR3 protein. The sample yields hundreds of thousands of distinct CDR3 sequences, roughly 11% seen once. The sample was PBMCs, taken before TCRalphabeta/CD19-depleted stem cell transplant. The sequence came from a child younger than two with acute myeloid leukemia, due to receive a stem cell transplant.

In DNA, the CDR3 is TGTGCCAGCAGTTTGAGGGGATGGGACACCGGGGAGCTGTTTTTT. Encoded protein: CASSLRGWDTGELFF. The rearrangement uses TRBV12-3 or TRBV12-4 and TRBJ2-2; possibly TRBD1 or TRBD2 for D (5 bases each). V was clipped by 3 bases and J by 3 bases, with 11 bases between them. This CDR3 is built from 15 residues.